Given below is one T cell receptor (beta chain) in context. The source of the sample is a study of blood T cell repertoires in COVID-19. Study background: Acute and convalescent COVID-19 samples came from the United States, Italy and Spain. T cells, B-cell-depleted T cells, or PBMCs provided the cDNA or gDNA that served as material.

V was pared by 4 bases and J by 5 bases, with 9 bases between. In germline, CDR1 is SGHNT, CDR2 YYREEE (reference sequence). The CDR3 is 12 residues long. Original processing notes: It was from reference gene primer amplification that nucleated cell counts were estimated. Generated by immunoSEQ multiplex PCR, the TCRdb table keeps only in-frame clones and is missing some. The V and J calls and the clone size are those of that table, but D and trimming were determined from the DNA. The sample contains some 58,000 clones, 80% to 90% of which appear only once. The source of this sequence is a man aged 35 to 55 with acute or convalescent COVID-19. J is TRBJ1-2 and V is TRBV5-4; no clear D. Sequenced input: peripheral blood. Written as DNA, the CDR3 is TGTGCCAGCAGCGAGACGGGGTATGGCTACACCTTC. Translated, it gives CASSETGYGYTF.